One T cell receptor beta chain is described in this entry. Antigen specificity is unknown. The sample comes from a study of memory B cells and T cells in multiple sclerosis. Findings and caveats of the study: Normalization was needed because clone-set size differences affected shared clonotype counts.

CFSE-dim autoproliferating and CFSE-high non-proliferating T cells from unstimulated culture were sequenced separately. Approximately 5x10^7 CFSE-labeled PBMCs were cultured around 7 days unstimulated, then replicate wells were pooled. Without exogenous stimuli, roughly 0.49 uM CFSE-labeled PBMCs were cultured serum-free. The V end was cut by 4 bases, the J end by 4 bases, with 18 bases between. This CDR3 comprises 16 residues. Germline V CDR1 and CDR2: MNHEY, SMNVEV (reference sequence). The repertoire was sequenced with immunoSEQ multiplex PCR; TCRdb's copy has only in-frame clones and lacks some. The sample includes 35,000 to 55,000 clones, more than 65% of them seen just once.

This receptor was taken from a human donor with multiple sclerosis. Sequencing was performed on PBMCs from blood kept in culture. The rearrangement joins TRBV27 to TRBJ2-3; possible D gene TRBD2, 7 bases. The CDR3 reads CASSWDTAGTPDTQYF. In nucleotides, the CDR3 is TGTGCCAGCAGTTGGGACACAGCGGGAACCCCAGATACGCAGTATTTT.